The entry that follows covers one TCR beta chain sequence. Its antigen is currently unknown. This sample was included in a study of regulatory T cells in long-lasting Graves disease. Whole-study results and caveats: Fewer public clonotypes were shared by new patients (966) than by persistent patients (about 3,000).

As to time point: newly diagnosed GD, antithyroid drugs for less than 3 months. PBMC RNA was the source of the TCR library. CDR3 regions were amplified by Arm-PCR using iRepertoire HTBI primers to build TCR beta libraries. TCRdb re-called the multiplex PCR reads with MiXCR, one entry per CDR3 protein. The data hold about 240,000 distinct CDR3 sequences, with roughly a fifth observed a single time. The sequenced sample was peripheral blood mononuclear cells (PBMCs), obtained at new diagnosis, from a patient treated with antithyroid drugs. This clonotype originated in a female donor with Graves disease.

DNA for the CDR3: TGTGCCAGCTCAGAACAGGGGGCTGAAGATACGCAGTATTTT. It encodes CASSEQGAEDTQYF. This chain joins TRBV18 and TRBJ2-3, with 9 positions matching TRBD1. The V segment lost 5 bases and the J segment 5 bases; nucleotides outside the gene matches: 5. CDR3 length: 14 amino acids. Germline loops: CDR1 KGHSH, CDR2 LQKENI.